A selection of T cell receptor beta chains follows, all from one sample in a study of cytomegalovirus exposure and HLA in healthy donors. Repertoires were generated with immunoSEQ multiplex PCR, while TCRdb's copy carries only in-frame clones and drops some. The sample carries about 190,000 clones, 82% recorded once. The sample taken for sequencing was PBMCs. These receptors all come from a woman in her late teens or twenties in good health and CMV-seronegative. The CDR3 runs from the conserved cysteine through the conserved F or W. Fields, in order: V gene, J gene, D gene, CDR3 length, clone size, CDR3 DNA, CDR3 protein. D genes are given only for firm matches. Some rows mark clone size as missing; the rest say once, few, many or name a class of expanded clone.

v_gene: TRBV5-6
j_gene: TRBJ1-3
d_gene: -
len: 15
abundance: -
CDR3nt: TGTGCCAGCAGCTTGGTCGCCGGGAAAGGAAACACCATATATTTT
CDR3aa: CASSLVAGKGNTIYF

v_gene: TRBV2
j_gene: TRBJ2-2
d_gene: TRBD2
len: 15
abundance: -
CDR3nt: TGTGCCAGCGCCAAGACTAGCGGGAACACCGGGGAGCTGTTTTTT
CDR3aa: CASAKTSGNTGELFF

v_gene: TRBV29-1
j_gene: TRBJ1-3
d_gene: -
len: 15
abundance: -
CDR3nt: TGCAGCGTTGTTGGCACAGAATCCTCTGGAAACACCATATATTTT
CDR3aa: CSVVGTESSGNTIYF

v_gene: TRBV27
j_gene: TRBJ1-5
d_gene: -
len: 14
abundance: -
CDR3nt: TGTGCCAGCAGTCCGTACTTGGTGCACCAGCCCCAGCATTTT
CDR3aa: CASSPYLVHQPQHF

v_gene: TRBV7-9
j_gene: TRBJ2-3
d_gene: TRBD2
len: 13
abundance: once
CDR3nt: TGTGCCAGCAGCGGTGGGAGGGCAGATACGCAGTATTTT
CDR3aa: CASSGGRADTQYF

v_gene: TRBV11-2
j_gene: TRBJ2-3
d_gene: TRBD2
len: 18
abundance: -
CDR3nt: TGTGCCAGCAGCTTGTGGACTAGCGGGAGGGGTGCGAGCGATACGCAGTATTTT
CDR3aa: CASSLWTSGRGASDTQYF

v_gene: TRBV5-1
j_gene: TRBJ2-7
d_gene: -
len: 14
abundance: -
CDR3nt: TGCGCCAGCAGCTTGGACGGAGGAACCTACGAGCAGTACTTC
CDR3aa: CASSLDGGTYEQYF

v_gene: TRBV7-2
j_gene: TRBJ1-3
d_gene: TRBD1
len: 15
abundance: -
CDR3nt: TGTGCCAGCAGCTTGCAGGGGGCCTCTGGAAACACCATATATTTT
CDR3aa: CASSLQGASGNTIYF

v_gene: TRBV19
j_gene: TRBJ2-5
d_gene: -
len: 13
abundance: -
CDR3nt: TGTGCCAGTAGTATGGCTGTTCGAGAGACCCAGTACTTC
CDR3aa: CASSMAVRETQYF

v_gene: TRBV9
j_gene: TRBJ2-1
d_gene: -
len: 13
abundance: -
CDR3nt: TGTGCCAGCAGCGTAGACAGGTACAATGAGCAGTTCTTC
CDR3aa: CASSVDRYNEQFF

v_gene: TRBV19
j_gene: TRBJ2-1
d_gene: -
len: 13
abundance: -
CDR3nt: TGTGCCAGTAGTACACCTAGATGGGATGAGCAGTTCTTC
CDR3aa: CASSTPRWDEQFF

v_gene: TRBV4-1
j_gene: TRBJ1-1
d_gene: TRBD1
len: 19
abundance: few
CDR3nt: TGCGCCAGCAGCCCCTTCGGGGGACAGGGGGTTGATTGGGCCACTGAAGCTTTCTTT
CDR3aa: CASSPFGGQGVDWATEAFF

v_gene: TRBV7-9
j_gene: TRBJ2-7
d_gene: -
len: 14
abundance: -
CDR3nt: TGTGCCAGCAGCCCAACGACAGGACACTACGAGCAGTACTTC
CDR3aa: CASSPTTGHYEQYF

v_gene: TRBV4-1
j_gene: TRBJ2-6
d_gene: -
len: 19
abundance: few
CDR3nt: TGCGCCAGCAGCCAAGTACCTTCCGGGATAAGCTCTGGGGCCAACGTCCTGACTTTC
CDR3aa: CASSQVPSGISSGANVLTF

v_gene: TRBV7-9
j_gene: TRBJ1-2
d_gene: -
len: 16
abundance: -
CDR3nt: TGTGCCAGCAGCTTAGAAGCGGGCAGGGAGACGTATGGCTACACCTTC
CDR3aa: CASSLEAGRETYGYTF

v_gene: TRBV10-3
j_gene: TRBJ1-1
d_gene: -
len: 13
abundance: -
CDR3nt: TGTGCCATCAGGGCAGGGGAGAACACTGAAGCTTTCTTT
CDR3aa: CAIRAGENTEAFF

v_gene: TRBV7-8
j_gene: TRBJ1-1
d_gene: -
len: 16
abundance: -
CDR3nt: TGTGCCAGCAGCTTAGCGACGGGAGGGGTAGATACTGAAGCTTTCTTT
CDR3aa: CASSLATGGVDTEAFF

v_gene: TRBV7-9
j_gene: TRBJ2-1
d_gene: TRBD2
len: 16
abundance: -
CDR3nt: TGTGCCAGCAGTTTTGTGGTACTAGCGGGTTCCAATGAGCAGTTCTTC
CDR3aa: CASSFVVLAGSNEQFF

v_gene: TRBV7-9
j_gene: TRBJ2-1
d_gene: -
len: 12
abundance: -
CDR3nt: TGTGCCAGCAGCGCCGACTCCACTGAGCAGTTCTTC
CDR3aa: CASSADSTEQFF

v_gene: TRBV4-1
j_gene: TRBJ1-4
d_gene: -
len: 17
abundance: -
CDR3nt: TGCGCCAGCAGCCAGACCCCGACGGGGACAACTAATGAAAAACTGTTTTTT
CDR3aa: CASSQTPTGTTNEKLFF

v_gene: TRBV7-2
j_gene: TRBJ1-2
d_gene: TRBD1
len: 16
abundance: -
CDR3nt: TGTGCCAGCAGCTTAGGTCAGACAGGGGGCATAGGTGGCTACACCTTC
CDR3aa: CASSLGQTGGIGGYTF

v_gene: TRBV19
j_gene: TRBJ1-3
d_gene: -
len: 15
abundance: -
CDR3nt: TGTGCCAGTAGTATGTGGGGCTCCACTGGAAACACCATATATTTT
CDR3aa: CASSMWGSTGNTIYF

v_gene: TRBV7-2
j_gene: TRBJ1-2
d_gene: -
len: 13
abundance: -
CDR3nt: TGTGCCAGCAGCTTCAAGACAACTGATGGCTACACCTTC
CDR3aa: CASSFKTTDGYTF

v_gene: TRBV27
j_gene: TRBJ1-5
d_gene: -
len: 15
abundance: once
CDR3nt: TGTGCCAGCAGTTTATGGGGGCTAGGCAATCAGCCCCAGCATTTT
CDR3aa: CASSLWGLGNQPQHF

v_gene: TRBV5-1
j_gene: TRBJ2-1
d_gene: -
len: 15
abundance: -
CDR3nt: TGCGCCAGCAGCTTGGCGGGAGAAGCCTACAATGAGCAGTTCTTC
CDR3aa: CASSLAGEAYNEQFF

v_gene: TRBV15
j_gene: TRBJ1-2
d_gene: TRBD1
len: 15
abundance: -
CDR3nt: TGTGCCACCAGCGGCTACCCCGGGACAGGGGATGGCTACACCTTC
CDR3aa: CATSGYPGTGDGYTF

v_gene: TRBV6-6
j_gene: TRBJ2-2
d_gene: -
len: 15
abundance: -
CDR3nt: TGTGCCAGCAGTGTTGACTTGGTGAACACCGGGGAGCTGTTTTTT
CDR3aa: CASSVDLVNTGELFF

v_gene: TRBV28
j_gene: TRBJ1-2
d_gene: TRBD1
len: 13
abundance: -
CDR3nt: TGTGCCAGCTCACAGGGGGGCTCCTATGGCTACACCTTC
CDR3aa: CASSQGGSYGYTF

v_gene: TRBV27
j_gene: TRBJ2-7
d_gene: -
len: 14
abundance: -
CDR3nt: TGTGCCAGCTCATCAGTGACAGACCTCTACGAGCAGTACTTC
CDR3aa: CASSSVTDLYEQYF

v_gene: TRBV7-9
j_gene: TRBJ1-2
d_gene: TRBD1
len: 14
abundance: -
CDR3nt: TGTGCCAGCAGCTTAGCGGACAGGGTAGGAGGCTACACCTTC
CDR3aa: CASSLADRVGGYTF

v_gene: TRBV6-1
j_gene: TRBJ2-5
d_gene: TRBD2
len: 15
abundance: -
CDR3nt: TGTGCCAGCGGAGGTCGGGGGGTTTCCCAAGAGACCCAGTACTTC
CDR3aa: CASGGRGVSQETQYF

v_gene: TRBV27
j_gene: TRBJ2-7
d_gene: -
len: 15
abundance: -
CDR3nt: TGTGCCAGCAGTTTAGGCCAGGAAAGCTCCTACGAGCAGTACTTC
CDR3aa: CASSLGQESSYEQYF

v_gene: TRBV14
j_gene: TRBJ1-1
d_gene: TRBD1
len: 14
abundance: -
CDR3nt: TGTGCCAGCAGCGCCAGGGGGACGAACACTGAAGCTTTCTTT
CDR3aa: CASSARGTNTEAFF

v_gene: TRBV30
j_gene: TRBJ2-3
d_gene: TRBD2
len: 19
abundance: -
CDR3nt: TGTGCCTGGAGTAATAGAGGGGCTAGCGGGAGGGCCCTTTGGCATACGCAGTATTTT
CDR3aa: CAWSNRGASGRALWHTQYF

v_gene: TRBV27
j_gene: TRBJ2-1
d_gene: TRBD2
len: 18
abundance: -
CDR3nt: TGTGCCAGCAGCCCCGGGACTAGCGGGAGGGGATCCTACAATGAGCAGTTCTTC
CDR3aa: CASSPGTSGRGSYNEQFF

v_gene: TRBV30
j_gene: TRBJ2-1
d_gene: -
len: 14
abundance: -
CDR3nt: TGTGCCTGGAGTCCAACTCTCCTTTACAATGAGCAGTTCTTC
CDR3aa: CAWSPTLLYNEQFF

v_gene: TRBV19
j_gene: TRBJ1-2
d_gene: -
len: 14
abundance: -
CDR3nt: TGTGCCAGTAGTATGGGGGGGGCGAGCTATGGCTACACCTTC
CDR3aa: CASSMGGASYGYTF

v_gene: TRBV9
j_gene: TRBJ2-3
d_gene: TRBD2
len: 17
abundance: once
CDR3nt: TGTGCCAGCAGCGTAATTCCCGGGAGGGCTGGCACAGATACGCAGTATTTT
CDR3aa: CASSVIPGRAGTDTQYF

v_gene: TRBV5-6
j_gene: TRBJ2-2
d_gene: -
len: 15
abundance: -
CDR3nt: TGTGCCAGCAGCTTGGGATCAGGGTCCACCGGGGAGCTGTTTTTT
CDR3aa: CASSLGSGSTGELFF

v_gene: TRBV2
j_gene: TRBJ2-5
d_gene: TRBD2
len: 16
abundance: -
CDR3nt: TGTGCCAGCAGTGCAGGCGGGACTAGGACACAAGAGACCCAGTACTTC
CDR3aa: CASSAGGTRTQETQYF

v_gene: TRBV7-2
j_gene: TRBJ2-2
d_gene: TRBD2
len: 15
abundance: -
CDR3nt: TGTGCCAGCAGCTTAAATGAAGCGGGGCCCGGGGAGCTGTTTTTT
CDR3aa: CASSLNEAGPGELFF

v_gene: TRBV29-1
j_gene: TRBJ2-5
d_gene: TRBD2
len: 16
abundance: once
CDR3nt: TGCAGCGTTGAAGATCTCCGGGAGGGATACCAAGAGACCCAGTACTTC
CDR3aa: CSVEDLREGYQETQYF

v_gene: TRBV7-6
j_gene: TRBJ1-2
d_gene: TRBD1
len: 17
abundance: -
CDR3nt: TGTGCCAGCAGCTTAGTGGCCGGGACAGACCTGGACTATGGCTACACCTTC
CDR3aa: CASSLVAGTDLDYGYTF

v_gene: TRBV10-3
j_gene: TRBJ2-5
d_gene: -
len: 16
abundance: -
CDR3nt: TGTGCCATCAGTGATTTAGGGGCGCCCACCCAAGAGACCCAGTACTTC
CDR3aa: CAISDLGAPTQETQYF